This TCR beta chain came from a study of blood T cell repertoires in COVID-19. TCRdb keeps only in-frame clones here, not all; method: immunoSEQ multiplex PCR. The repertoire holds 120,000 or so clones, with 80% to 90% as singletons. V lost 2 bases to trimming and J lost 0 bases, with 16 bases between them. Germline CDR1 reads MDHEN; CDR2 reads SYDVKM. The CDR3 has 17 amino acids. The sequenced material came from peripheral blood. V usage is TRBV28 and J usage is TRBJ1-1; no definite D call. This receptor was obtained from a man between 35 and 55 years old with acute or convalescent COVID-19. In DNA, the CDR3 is TGTGCCAGCAGTTTAGGTAGAGGGCAGATCATGAACACTGAAGCTTTCTTT. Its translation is CASSLGRGQIMNTEAFF.